This T cell receptor beta chain originates from a study of patients and donors after allogeneic stem cell transplantation. This clonotype was detected a few times. TCRdb independently ran MiXCR on the RT-PCR reads; one entry per CDR3 protein. Of about a million distinct CDR3 sequences listed, over 15% are singletons. The CDR3 consists of 16 residues. V was clipped by 3 bases and J by 3 bases; unmatched bases: 6. The rearrangement uses TRBV12-3 or TRBV12-4 and TRBJ2-1, with 9 bases fitting TRBD2. The sample was blood, either unsorted or a sorted T cell fraction (not recorded which). The sequence was collected from a human donor who was either an allogeneic HSCT recipient or a stem cell or donor lymphocyte infusion donor (not recorded which). It is not recorded whose cells these are; they may come from a transplant donor. The DNA for the CDR3 is TGTGCCAGCAGTTTGTGGCGGGAGGGCCGCTACAATGAGCAGTTCTTC. Encoded protein: CASSLWREGRYNEQFF.